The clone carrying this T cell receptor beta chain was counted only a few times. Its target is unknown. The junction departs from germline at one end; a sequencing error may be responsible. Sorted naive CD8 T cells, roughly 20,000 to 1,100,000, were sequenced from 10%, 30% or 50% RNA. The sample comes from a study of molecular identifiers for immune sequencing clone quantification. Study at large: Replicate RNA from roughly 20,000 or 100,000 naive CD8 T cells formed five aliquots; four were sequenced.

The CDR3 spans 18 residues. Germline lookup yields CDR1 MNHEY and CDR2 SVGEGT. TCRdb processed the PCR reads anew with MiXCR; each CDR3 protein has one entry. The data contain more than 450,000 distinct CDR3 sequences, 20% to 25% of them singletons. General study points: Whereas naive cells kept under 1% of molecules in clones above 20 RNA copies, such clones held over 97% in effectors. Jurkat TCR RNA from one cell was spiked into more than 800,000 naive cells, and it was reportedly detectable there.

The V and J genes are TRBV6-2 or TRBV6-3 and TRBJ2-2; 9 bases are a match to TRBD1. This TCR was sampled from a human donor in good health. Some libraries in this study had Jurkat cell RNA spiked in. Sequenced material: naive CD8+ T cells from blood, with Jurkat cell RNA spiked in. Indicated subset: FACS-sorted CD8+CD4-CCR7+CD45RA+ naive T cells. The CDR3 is CASSYSPWTGAVTGEPFF. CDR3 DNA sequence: TGTGCCAGCAGTTACTCCCCCTGGACAGGGGCGGTCACCGGGGAGCCGTTTTTT.